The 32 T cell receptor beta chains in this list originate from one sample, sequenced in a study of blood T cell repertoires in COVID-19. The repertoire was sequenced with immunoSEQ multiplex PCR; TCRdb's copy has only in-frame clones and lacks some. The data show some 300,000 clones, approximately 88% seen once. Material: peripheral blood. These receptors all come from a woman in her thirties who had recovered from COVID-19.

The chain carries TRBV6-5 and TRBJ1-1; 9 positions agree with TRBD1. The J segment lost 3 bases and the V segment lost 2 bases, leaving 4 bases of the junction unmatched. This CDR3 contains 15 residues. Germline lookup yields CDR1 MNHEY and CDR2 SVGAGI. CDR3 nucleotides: TGTGCCAGCAGTTACCAAACAGGGGGCTACACTGAAGCTTTCTTT. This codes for CASSYQTGGYTEAFF.

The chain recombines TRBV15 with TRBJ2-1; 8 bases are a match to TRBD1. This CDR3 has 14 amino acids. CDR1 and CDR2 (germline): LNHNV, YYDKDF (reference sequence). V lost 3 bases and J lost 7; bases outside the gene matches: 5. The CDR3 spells CATSSRDRHNEQFF. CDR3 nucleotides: TGTGCCACCAGCAGCCGGGACAGGCATAATGAGCAGTTCTTC.

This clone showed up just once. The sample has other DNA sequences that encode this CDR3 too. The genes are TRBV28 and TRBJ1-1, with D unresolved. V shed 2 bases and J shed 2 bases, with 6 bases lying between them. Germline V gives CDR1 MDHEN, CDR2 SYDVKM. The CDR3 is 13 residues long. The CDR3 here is CASSLLANTEAFF. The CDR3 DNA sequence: TGTGCCAGCAGTTTACTGGCCAACACTGAAGCTTTCTTT.

The CDR3 sequence: CASSPWTGTESPLHF. The CDR3 nucleotides are TGTGCCAGCAGCCCTTGGACAGGGACTGAGTCACCCCTCCACTTT. The chain carries TRBV7-2 and TRBJ1-6, with 8 bases fitting TRBD1. V gave up 5 bases and J gave up 10 bases; unmatched junction bases: 10. The germline CDR1 and CDR2 sequences are SGHTA and FQGNSA. CDR3 length equals 15 residues.

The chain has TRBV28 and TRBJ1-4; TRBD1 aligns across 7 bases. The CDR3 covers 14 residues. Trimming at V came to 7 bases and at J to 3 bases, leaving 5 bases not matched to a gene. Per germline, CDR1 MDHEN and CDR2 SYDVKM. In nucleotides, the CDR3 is TGTGCCAGCACCTTGACAGGGTCTAATGAAAAACTGTTTTTT. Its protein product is CASTLTGSNEKLFF.

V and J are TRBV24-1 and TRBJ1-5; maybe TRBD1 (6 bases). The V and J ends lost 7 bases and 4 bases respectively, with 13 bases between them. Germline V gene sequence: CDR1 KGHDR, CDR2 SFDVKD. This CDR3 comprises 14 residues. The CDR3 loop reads CATSPGGRNQPQHF. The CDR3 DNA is TGTGCCACCAGCCCGGGGGGGCGAAATCAGCCCCAGCATTTT.

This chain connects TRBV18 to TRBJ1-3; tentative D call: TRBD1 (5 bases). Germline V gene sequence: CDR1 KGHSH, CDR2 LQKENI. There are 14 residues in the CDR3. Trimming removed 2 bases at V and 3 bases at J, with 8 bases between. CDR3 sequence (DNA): TGTGCCAGCTCACCAGGGGCAGTTGGAAACACCATATATTTT. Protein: CASSPGAVGNTIYF.

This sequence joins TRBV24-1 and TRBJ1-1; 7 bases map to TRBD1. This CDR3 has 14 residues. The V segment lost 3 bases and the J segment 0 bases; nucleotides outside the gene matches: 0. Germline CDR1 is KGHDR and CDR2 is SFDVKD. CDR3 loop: CATSDTGVNTEAFF. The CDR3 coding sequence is TGTGCCACCAGTGATACAGGGGTGAACACTGAAGCTTTCTTT.

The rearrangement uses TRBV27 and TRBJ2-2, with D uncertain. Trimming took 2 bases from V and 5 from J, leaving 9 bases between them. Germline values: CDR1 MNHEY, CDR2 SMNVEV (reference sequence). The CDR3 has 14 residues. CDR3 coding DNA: TGTGCCAGCAGTTTAGTAAGAGGAACCGGGGAGCTGTTTTTT. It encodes CASSLVRGTGELFF.

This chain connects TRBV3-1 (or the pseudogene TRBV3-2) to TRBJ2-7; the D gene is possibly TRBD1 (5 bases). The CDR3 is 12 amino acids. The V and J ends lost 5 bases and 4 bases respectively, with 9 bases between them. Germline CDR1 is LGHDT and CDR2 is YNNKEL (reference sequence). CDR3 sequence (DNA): TGTGCCAGCAGCAAACAGGATTACGAGCAGTACTTC. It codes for CASSKQDYEQYF.

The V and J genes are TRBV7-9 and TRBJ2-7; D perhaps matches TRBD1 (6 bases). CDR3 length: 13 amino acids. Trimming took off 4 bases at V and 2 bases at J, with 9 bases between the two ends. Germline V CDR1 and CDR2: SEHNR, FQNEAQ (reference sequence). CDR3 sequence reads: CASSSDSAYEQYF. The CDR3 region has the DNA TGTGCCAGCAGCTCGGACAGCGCCTACGAGCAGTACTTC. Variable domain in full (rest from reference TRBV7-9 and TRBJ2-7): DTGVSQNPRHKITKRGQNVTFRCDPISEHNRLYWYRQTLGQGPEFLTYFQNEAQLEKSRLLSDRFSAERPKGSFSTLEIQRTEQGDSAMYLCASSSDSAYEQYFGPGTRLTVT.

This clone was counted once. CDR3 sequence: CASSPTHGSYEQYF. The CDR3 DNA follows: TGTGCCAGCAGCCCTACCCACGGGAGCTACGAGCAGTACTTC. The chain couples TRBV11-2 to TRBJ2-7; the D gene is possibly TRBD2 (6 bases). V dropped 5 bases and J dropped 3 bases, with 14 bases sitting between them. Per the germline V gene, CDR1 is SGHAT and CDR2 is FQNNGV. The CDR3 totals 14 residues.

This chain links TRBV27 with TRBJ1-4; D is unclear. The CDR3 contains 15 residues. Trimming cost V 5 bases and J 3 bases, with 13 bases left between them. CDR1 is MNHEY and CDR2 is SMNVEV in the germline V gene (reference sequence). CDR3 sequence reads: CASSLARAANEKLFF. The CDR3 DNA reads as TGTGCCAGCAGTCTGGCGAGGGCCGCTAATGAAAAACTGTTTTTT.

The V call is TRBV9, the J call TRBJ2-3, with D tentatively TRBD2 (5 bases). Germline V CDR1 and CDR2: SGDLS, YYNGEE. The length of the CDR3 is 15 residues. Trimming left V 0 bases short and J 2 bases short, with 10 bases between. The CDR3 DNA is TGTGCCAGCAGCGTAGGAGGGAGCCACACAGATACGCAGTATTTT. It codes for CASSVGGSHTDTQYF.

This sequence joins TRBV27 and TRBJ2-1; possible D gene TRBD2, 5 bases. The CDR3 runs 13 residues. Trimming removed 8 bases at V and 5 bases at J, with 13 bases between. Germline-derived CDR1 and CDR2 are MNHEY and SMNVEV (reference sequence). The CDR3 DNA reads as TGTGCCAGCTCAACCCGGGGAGACAATGAGCAGTTCTTC. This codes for CASSTRGDNEQFF.

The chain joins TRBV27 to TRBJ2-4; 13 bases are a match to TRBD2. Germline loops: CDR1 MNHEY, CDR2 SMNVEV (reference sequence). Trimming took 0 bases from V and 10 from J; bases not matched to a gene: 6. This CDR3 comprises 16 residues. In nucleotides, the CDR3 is TGTGCCAGCAGTTTATCGATCGGGACTAGCGGGGTGATTCAGTACTTC. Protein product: CASSLSIGTSGVIQYF.

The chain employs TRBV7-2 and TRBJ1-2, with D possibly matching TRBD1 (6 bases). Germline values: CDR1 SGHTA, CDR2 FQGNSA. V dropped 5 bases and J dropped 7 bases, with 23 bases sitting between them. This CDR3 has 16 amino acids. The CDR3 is CASSPPPGGGALGYTF. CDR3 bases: TGTGCCAGCAGCCCACCCCCGGGAGGGGGGGCGCTTGGCTACACCTTC.

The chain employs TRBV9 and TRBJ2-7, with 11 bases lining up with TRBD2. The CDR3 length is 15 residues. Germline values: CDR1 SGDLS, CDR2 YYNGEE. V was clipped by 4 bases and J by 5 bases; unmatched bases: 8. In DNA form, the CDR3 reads TGTGCCAGCAGCCCTCGAGTAGCGGGGGGGAACGAGCAGTACTTC. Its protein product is CASSPRVAGGNEQYF.

CDR3 sequence: CASSQAGPQETQYF. For the CDR3, the DNA is TGTGCCAGCAGCCAAGCAGGGCCCCAAGAGACCCAGTACTTC. The chain has TRBV4-2 and TRBJ2-5; TRBD1 might be the D (5 bases). The V gene's germline CDR1 is LGHNA and CDR2 YNFKEQ. The CDR3 has 14 residues. The ends were cut back, 1 base at V and 1 base at J, with 7 bases in the middle.

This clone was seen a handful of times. CDR3: CASSWTADTEAFF. CDR3 nucleotides: TGCGCCAGCAGCTGGACAGCAGACACTGAAGCTTTCTTT. V is TRBV5-1 and J is TRBJ1-1, with TRBD1 as a possible D gene (6 bases). CDR1 SGHRS and CDR2 YFSETQ come from the germline V gene. V was pared by 3 bases and J by 3 bases, with 9 bases between. This CDR3 comprises 13 residues.

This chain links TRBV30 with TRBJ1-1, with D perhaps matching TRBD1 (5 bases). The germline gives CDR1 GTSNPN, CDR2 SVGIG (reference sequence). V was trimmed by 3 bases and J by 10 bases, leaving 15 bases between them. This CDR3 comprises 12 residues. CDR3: CAWSRGWGVAFF. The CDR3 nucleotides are TGTGCCTGGAGCCGGGGGTGGGGGGTAGCTTTCTTT.

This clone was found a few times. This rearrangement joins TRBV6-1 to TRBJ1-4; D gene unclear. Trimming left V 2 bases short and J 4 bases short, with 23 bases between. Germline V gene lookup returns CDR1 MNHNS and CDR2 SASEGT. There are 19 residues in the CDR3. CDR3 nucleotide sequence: TGTGCCAGCAGTGAATTGTTTTTTGGCGGCCCCTTGGATAATGAAAAACTGTTTTTT. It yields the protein CASSELFFGGPLDNEKLFF.

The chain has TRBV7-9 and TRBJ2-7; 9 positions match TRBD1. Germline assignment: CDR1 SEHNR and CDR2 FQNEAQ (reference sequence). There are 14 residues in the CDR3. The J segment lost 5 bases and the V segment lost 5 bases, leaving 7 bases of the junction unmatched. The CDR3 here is CASSARDRDHEQYF. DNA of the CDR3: TGTGCCAGCAGCGCGAGGGACAGGGACCACGAGCAGTACTTC.

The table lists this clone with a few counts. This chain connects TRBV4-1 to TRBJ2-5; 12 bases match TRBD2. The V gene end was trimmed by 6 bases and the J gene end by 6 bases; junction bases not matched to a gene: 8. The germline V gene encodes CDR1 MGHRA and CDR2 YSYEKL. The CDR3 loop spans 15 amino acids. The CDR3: CASSSTSGGPKTQYF. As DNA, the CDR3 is TGCGCCAGCAGTTCGACTAGCGGGGGACCAAAGACCCAGTACTTC.

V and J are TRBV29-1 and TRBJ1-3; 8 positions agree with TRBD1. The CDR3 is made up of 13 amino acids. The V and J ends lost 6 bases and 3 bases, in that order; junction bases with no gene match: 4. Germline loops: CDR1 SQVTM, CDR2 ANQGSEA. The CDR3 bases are TGCAGCGTAGCGACAGGGGATGGAAACACCATATATTTT. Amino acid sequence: CSVATGDGNTIYF.

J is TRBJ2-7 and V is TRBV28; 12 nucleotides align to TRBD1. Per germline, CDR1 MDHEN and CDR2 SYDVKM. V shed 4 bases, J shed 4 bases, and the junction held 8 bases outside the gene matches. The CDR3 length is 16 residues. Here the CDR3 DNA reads TGTGCCAGCAGTTCCACGGGACAGGGGGCAGGGTACGAGCAGTACTTC. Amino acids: CASSSTGQGAGYEQYF.

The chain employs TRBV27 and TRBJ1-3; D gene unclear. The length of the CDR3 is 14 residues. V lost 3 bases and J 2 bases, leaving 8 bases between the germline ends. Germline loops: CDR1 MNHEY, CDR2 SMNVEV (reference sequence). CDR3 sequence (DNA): TGTGCCAGCAGTTTCAACGGGGCTGGAAACACCATATATTTT. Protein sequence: CASSFNGAGNTIYF.

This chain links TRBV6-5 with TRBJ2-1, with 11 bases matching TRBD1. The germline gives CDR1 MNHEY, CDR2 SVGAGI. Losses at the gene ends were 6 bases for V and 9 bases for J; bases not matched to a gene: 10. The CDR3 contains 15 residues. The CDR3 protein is CASRRDGQGAGEQFF. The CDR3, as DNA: TGTGCCAGCAGGCGTGATGGACAGGGGGCAGGTGAGCAGTTCTTC.

The CDR3 nucleotides are TGTGCCAGCCGGCAAGGAGTCAAAAACATTCAGTACTTC. Amino acids: CASRQGVKNIQYF. The rearrangement joins TRBV2 to TRBJ2-4; D uncertain. This CDR3 spans 13 amino acids. V shed 8 bases and J shed 3 bases, with 11 bases lying between them. Germline CDR1 reads SNHLY; CDR2 reads FYNNEI.

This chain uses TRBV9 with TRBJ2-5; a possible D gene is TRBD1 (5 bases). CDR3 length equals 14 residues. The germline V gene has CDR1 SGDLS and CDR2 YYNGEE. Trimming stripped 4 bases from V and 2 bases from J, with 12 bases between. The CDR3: CASSPHAGQETQYF. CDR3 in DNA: TGTGCCAGCAGCCCACATGCAGGGCAAGAGACCCAGTACTTC.

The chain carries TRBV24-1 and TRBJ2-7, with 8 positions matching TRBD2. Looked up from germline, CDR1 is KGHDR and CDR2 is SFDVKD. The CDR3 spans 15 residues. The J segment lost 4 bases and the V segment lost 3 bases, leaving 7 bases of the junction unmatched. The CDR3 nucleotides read TGTGCCACCAGTGATGCTTCGGGGGGGCAGTACGAGCAGTACTTC. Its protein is CATSDASGGQYEQYF.

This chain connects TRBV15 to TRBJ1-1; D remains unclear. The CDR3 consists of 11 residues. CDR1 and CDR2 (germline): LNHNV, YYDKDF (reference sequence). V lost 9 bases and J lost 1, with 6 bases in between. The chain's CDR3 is CATQKNTEAFF. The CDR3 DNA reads TGTGCCACACAAAAGAACACTGAAGCTTTCTTT.